This record looks at one T cell receptor (beta chain) sequence and its context. The data were obtained in a study of blood T cell repertoires in COVID-19. The overall study: COVID-19 samples from acute and convalescent phases originated in the United States, Italy and Spain.

The V and J ends lost 1 base and 1 base respectively, with 5 bases between them. Germline lookup yields CDR1 SGHRS and CDR2 YFSETQ. The CDR3 spans 13 residues. Original processing notes: Reference gene primer amplification yielded estimated nucleated cell counts. Only in-frame clones appear in the TCRdb table, and some are missing; sequencing was by immunoSEQ multiplex PCR. V and J calls and clone size are given by that table; D and trimming were obtained from the DNA. The sample carries about 71,000 clones, 75% to 95% recorded once. The sequenced sample consisted of peripheral blood. This clonotype originated in a woman older than 75 with acute or convalescent COVID-19. V usage is TRBV5-1 and J usage is TRBJ1-1; D is unresolved. The CDR3 region is CASSLWANTEAFF. The CDR3 DNA follows: TGCGCCAGCAGCTTGTGGGCGAACACTGAAGCTTTCTTT. Combining the CDR3 with reference TRBV5-1 and TRBJ1-1 gives the whole variable domain KAGVTQTPRYLIKTRGQQVTLSCSPISGHRSVSWYQQTPGQGLQFLFEYFSETQRNKGNFPGRFSGRQFSNSRSEMNVSTLELGDSALYLCASSLWANTEAFFGQGTRLTVV.